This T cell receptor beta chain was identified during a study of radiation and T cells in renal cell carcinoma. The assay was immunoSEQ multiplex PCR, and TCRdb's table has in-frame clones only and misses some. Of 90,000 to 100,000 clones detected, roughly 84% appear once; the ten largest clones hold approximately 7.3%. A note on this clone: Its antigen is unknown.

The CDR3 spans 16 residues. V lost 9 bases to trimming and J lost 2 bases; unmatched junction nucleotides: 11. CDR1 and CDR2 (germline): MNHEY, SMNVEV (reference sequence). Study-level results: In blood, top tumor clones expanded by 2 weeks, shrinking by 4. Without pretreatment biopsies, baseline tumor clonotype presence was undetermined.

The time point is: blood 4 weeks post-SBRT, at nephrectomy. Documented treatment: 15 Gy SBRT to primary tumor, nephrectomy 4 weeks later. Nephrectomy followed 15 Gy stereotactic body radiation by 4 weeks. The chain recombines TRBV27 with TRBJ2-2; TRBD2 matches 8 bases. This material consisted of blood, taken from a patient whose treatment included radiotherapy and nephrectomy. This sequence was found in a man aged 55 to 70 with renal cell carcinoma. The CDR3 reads CARTSGAPINTGELFF. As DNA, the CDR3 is TGTGCCAGAACTAGCGGAGCCCCGATTAACACCGGGGAGCTGTTTTTT.